The next 16 T cell receptor beta chains were all read from a single sample in a study of untreated major depressive disorder. Method: immunoSEQ multiplex PCR; TCRdb's copy keeps in-frame clones and lacks some. The sample shows 15,000 to 20,000 clones, around 85% of them seen only once. The sequenced material came from CD4+ T cells from PBMCs. These receptors were taken from a woman aged 25 to 39 in good health.

The chain recombines TRBV4-2 with TRBJ1-5, with 9 positions matching TRBD1. The CDR3 loop spans 15 amino acids. Unmatched junction bases numbered 6, after V lost 4 bases and J lost 5 bases. Per germline, CDR1 LGHNA and CDR2 YNFKEQ. CDR3 in amino acids: CASSPHRDRDQPQHF. Here the CDR3 DNA reads TGTGCCAGCAGCCCACACCGGGACAGGGATCAGCCCCAGCATTTT.

This sequence joins TRBV28 and TRBJ2-7, with D possibly being TRBD1 or TRBD2 (5 bases each). V lost 3 bases and J 2 bases, leaving 8 bases between the germline ends. Germline values: CDR1 MDHEN, CDR2 SYDVKM. The CDR3 sequence is 13 residues long. CDR3 sequence: CASSFEGPYEQYF. CDR3 nucleotide sequence: TGTGCCAGCAGTTTTGAGGGGCCCTACGAGCAGTACTTC. Combining the CDR3 with reference TRBV28 and TRBJ2-7 gives the whole variable domain DVKVTQSSRYLVKRTGEKVFLECVQDMDHENMFWYRQDPGLGLRLIYFSYDVKMKEKGDIPEGYSVSREKKERFSLILESASTNQTSMYLCASSFEGPYEQYFGPGTRLTVT.

This sequence joins TRBV29-1 and TRBJ2-7; D might be TRBD1 or TRBD2, each matching 5 bases. Germline V CDR1 and CDR2: SQVTM, ANQGSEA. The CDR3 loop spans 12 amino acids. The V end was cut by 7 bases, the J end by 2 bases, with 12 bases between. The CDR3 protein is CSAGDGAYEQYF. DNA of the CDR3: TGCAGCGCTGGGGACGGTGCCTACGAGCAGTACTTC.

The gene calls are TRBV6-5 and TRBJ1-1, with 7 bases identical to TRBD1. Germline values: CDR1 MNHEY, CDR2 SVGAGI. The V gene end was trimmed by 2 bases and the J gene end by 1 base; junction bases not matched to a gene: 1. This CDR3 has 14 residues. In DNA form, the CDR3 reads TGTGCCAGCAGTTACGGACAGGCGAACACTGAAGCTTTCTTT. Its protein product is CASSYGQANTEAFF.

The chain has TRBV9 and TRBJ2-1, with 7 bases aligning to TRBD2. CDR1 is SGDLS and CDR2 is YYNGEE in the germline V gene. The CDR3 length is 15 residues. The ends lost 4 bases at V and 3 bases at J; junction bases unmatched: 7. The CDR3 protein is CASSLSLADYNEQFF. CDR3 nucleotides: TGTGCCAGCAGCCTTAGCCTAGCGGACTACAATGAGCAGTTCTTC.

V and J are TRBV27 and TRBJ2-7; D ambiguous. Germline V gene sequence: CDR1 MNHEY, CDR2 SMNVEV (reference sequence). V lost 0 bases, J lost 4 bases, and 10 bases lay in between. This CDR3 comprises 14 residues. DNA of the CDR3: TGTGCCAGCAGTTTATCCTGGCTCCCGTACGAGCAGTACTTC. It encodes CASSLSWLPYEQYF.

V usage is TRBV30 and J usage is TRBJ2-1; TRBD2 agrees at 12 bases. J gave up 13 bases and V 1 base, and 2 bases lay outside the gene matches. Germline lookup yields CDR1 GTSNPN and CDR2 SVGIG (reference sequence). This CDR3 comprises 12 residues. The CDR3 DNA is TGTGCCTGGAGTGGGACTAGCGGGAAACAGTTCTTC. Protein: CAWSGTSGKQFF.

The DNA for the CDR3 is TGTGCCAGCAGCCGAACAGCGGGAGGGAAGGATAGCGAGCAGTACTTC. It yields the protein CASSRTAGGKDSEQYF. The V call is TRBV5-4, the J call TRBJ2-7; 10 bases are shared with TRBD2. CDR1 SGHNT and CDR2 YYREEE come from the germline V gene (reference sequence). The V gene end was trimmed by 4 bases and the J gene end by 6 bases; junction bases not matched to a gene: 13. The CDR3 is made up of 16 amino acids.

The chain recombines TRBV27 with TRBJ2-5; the D call may be TRBD1 or TRBD2 (5 bases each). The CDR3 is 14 residues long. V lost 0 bases to trimming and J lost 7 bases, with 12 bases between them. Looked up from germline, CDR1 is MNHEY and CDR2 is SMNVEV (reference sequence). CDR3 residues: CASSLSGTVWTQYF. The CDR3 coding sequence is TGTGCCAGCAGTTTATCTGGGACGGTTTGGACCCAGTACTTC.

The chain couples TRBV27 to TRBJ2-7, with D possibly being TRBD1 (5 bases). V dropped 2 bases and J dropped 3 bases, with 14 bases sitting between them. The CDR3 has 15 amino acids. Per the germline V gene, CDR1 is MNHEY and CDR2 is SMNVEV (reference sequence). The CDR3: CASSLGGRVNYEQYF. The CDR3, as DNA: TGTGCCAGCAGTTTAGGCGGCAGGGTAAACTACGAGCAGTACTTC.

CDR3 residues: CASSTGELGREQFF. The CDR3 region has the DNA TGTGCCAGTAGTACCGGGGAGCTGGGCCGGGAGCAGTTCTTC. The chain uses TRBV19 and TRBJ2-1, with D perhaps matching TRBD2 (5 bases). Germline lookup yields CDR1 LNHDA and CDR2 SQIVND (reference sequence). This CDR3 is 14 amino acids long. Trimming took 4 bases from V and 10 from J, leaving 17 bases between them.

This clone was picked up one time. This chain connects TRBV6-1 to TRBJ2-3, with D perhaps given as TRBD1 or TRBD2 (5 bases each). The length of the CDR3 is 16 residues. Trimming shortened V by 4 bases and J by 1 base, and 15 bases separated the two germline ends. Per germline, CDR1 MNHNS and CDR2 SASEGT. DNA for the CDR3: TGTGCCAGCAGTGGGACTTCGGGGCGGGGCACAGATACGCAGTATTTT. Translation gives CASSGTSGRGTDTQYF.

This chain joins TRBV6-1 and TRBJ1-4; D is possibly TRBD1 (5 bases). Trimming cost V 6 bases and J 3 bases, with 14 bases left between them. This CDR3 region has 15 residues. Germline-derived CDR1 and CDR2 are MNHNS and SASEGT. The CDR3 loop reads CASSQGTVSNEKLFF. Here the CDR3 DNA reads TGTGCCAGCAGCCAAGGGACCGTCTCTAATGAAAAACTGTTTTTT.

The chain uses TRBV9 and TRBJ2-1; D might be TRBD1 or TRBD2, each matching 6 bases. Germline assignment: CDR1 SGDLS and CDR2 YYNGEE. This CDR3 is built from 15 residues. Trimming removed 3 bases from V and 4 bases from J, with 14 bases in between. The chain's CDR3 is CASSGTQGGYNEQFF. CDR3 bases: TGTGCCAGCAGCGGAACACAGGGAGGATACAATGAGCAGTTCTTC. Drawing the rest from reference TRBV9 and TRBJ2-1, the complete variable domain is DSGVTQTPKHLITATGQRVTLRCSPRSGDLSVYWYQQSLDQGLQFLIQYYNGEERAKGNILERFSAQQFPDLHSELNLSSLELGDSALYFCASSGTQGGYNEQFFGPGTRLTVL.

This clone was detected a few times. The chain combines TRBV2 with TRBJ2-2; 8 bases agree with TRBD1. V shed 6 bases, J shed 6 bases, and the junction held 0 bases outside the gene matches. The CDR3 loop spans 12 amino acids. Germline CDR1 reads SNHLY; CDR2 reads FYNNEI. The CDR3 protein is CASRTGAGELFF. The CDR3 DNA is TGTGCCAGCAGGACAGGGGCCGGGGAGCTGTTTTTT.

J is TRBJ2-6 and V is TRBV4-3; 10 bases fit TRBD1. Trimming took 0 bases from V and 4 from J; bases not matched to a gene: 3. The V gene's germline CDR1 is LGHNA and CDR2 YSLEER. This CDR3 has 17 residues. As DNA, the CDR3 is TGCGCCAGCAGCCAAGAAGGGACAGGGGCCGGGGCCAACGTCCTGACTTTC. Translated, it gives CASSQEGTGAGANVLTF.